This entry lists 7 T cell receptor beta chains sequenced from one sample in a study of spatial heterogeneity in lung cancer. Time point here: blood at routine non-recurrence follow-up after resection. TCRdb itself ran the 5' RACE reads through MiXCR, one entry per CDR3 protein. The sample carries roughly 29,000 distinct CDR3 sequences, 5.4% recorded once. Sequenced here: PBMCs, sampled at follow-up. These receptors originate from a female donor with early-stage non-small cell lung cancer.

This clonotype has ten or more counts. As DNA, the CDR3 is TGCGCCAGCAGCTTAACTAGCGGCTACGAGCAGTACTTC. It translates to CASSLTSGYEQYF. This rearrangement joins TRBV5-1 to TRBJ2-7; the match to TRBD2 covers 8 bases. This CDR3 comprises 13 residues. CDR1 is SGHRS and CDR2 is YFSETQ in the germline V gene. Trimming removed 2 bases from V and 3 bases from J; junction bases left unmatched: 1.

The table lists this clonotype with many counts. The chain uses TRBV21-1 and TRBJ1-6; the table calls TRBD1, which could not be checked here. TRBV21-1 is tagged as a pseudogene. There are 16 residues in the CDR3. In DNA form, the CDR3 reads TGTGCCAGCAGCAAAGGGGTGAAGGGGTGTGGTTCACCCCTCCACTTT. Translation gives CASSKGVKGCGSPLHF.

This clonotype was counted a few times. The chain has TRBV5-1 and TRBJ2-1; tentatively, D is TRBD1 (6 bases). CDR1 and CDR2 (germline): SGHRS, YFSETQ. Trimming left V 0 bases short and J 7 bases short, with 8 bases between. CDR3 length equals 13 residues. The CDR3 loop is CASSLDRVNEQFF. CDR3 DNA: TGCGCCAGCAGCTTGGACAGGGTTAATGAGCAGTTCTTC.

The sample holds many counts of this clonotype. The chain links TRBV2 to TRBJ2-2, with D perhaps given as TRBD1 or TRBD2 (6 bases each). V gave up 11 bases and J gave up 3 bases, with 16 bases separating them. Germline CDR1 reads SNHLY; CDR2 reads FYNNEI. There are 14 residues in the CDR3. CDR3 loop: CAGSWGADTGELFF. CDR3 coding DNA: TGTGCCGGGAGCTGGGGGGCGGACACCGGGGAGCTGTTTTTT.

This clonotype was observed many times. The chain employs TRBV7-2 and TRBJ2-3, with TRBD1 identical over 9 bases. Trimming took 5 bases from V and 8 from J; bases not matched to a gene: 14. The CDR3 sequence is 16 residues long. Germline V gives CDR1 SGHTA, CDR2 FQGNSA. The CDR3 is CASSLSTGGLDATQYF. The DNA of the CDR3 is TGTGCCAGCAGCCTTTCGACAGGGGGGTTAGATGCTACGCAGTATTTT.

This clonotype was recorded at least ten times. The chain links TRBV9 to TRBJ2-2; TRBD2 matches at 7 bases. Germline V gene lookup returns CDR1 SGDLS and CDR2 YYNGEE. The CDR3 sequence is 16 residues long. The trim removed 0 bases at V and 1 base at J, leaving 3 bases unmatched. The chain's CDR3 is CASSVESGMNTGELFF. For the CDR3, the DNA is TGTGCCAGCAGCGTAGAGAGCGGGATGAACACCGGGGAGCTGTTTTTT.

This clonotype was found many times. CDR3 amino acids: CSVPGQGARRYGYTF. In DNA form, the CDR3 reads TGCAGCGTGCCGGGACAGGGGGCTCGTCGCTATGGCTACACCTTC. The V call is TRBV29-1, the J call TRBJ1-2, with 12 bases aligning to TRBD1. Per the germline V gene, CDR1 is SQVTM and CDR2 is ANQGSEA. This CDR3 spans 15 amino acids. With V trimmed by 6 bases and J by 4 bases, 9 bases remained unmatched.